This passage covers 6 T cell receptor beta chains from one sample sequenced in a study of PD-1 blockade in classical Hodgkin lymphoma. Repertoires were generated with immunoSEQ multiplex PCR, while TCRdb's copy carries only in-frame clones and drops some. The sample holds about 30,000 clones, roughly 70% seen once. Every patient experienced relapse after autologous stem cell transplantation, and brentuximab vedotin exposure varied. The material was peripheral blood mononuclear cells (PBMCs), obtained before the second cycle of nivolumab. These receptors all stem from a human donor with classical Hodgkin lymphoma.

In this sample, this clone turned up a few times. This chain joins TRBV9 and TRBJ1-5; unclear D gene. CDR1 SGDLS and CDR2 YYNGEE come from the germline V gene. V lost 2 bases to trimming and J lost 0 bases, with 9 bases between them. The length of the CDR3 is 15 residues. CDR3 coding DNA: TGTGCCAGCAGCGTTGGGGTCAATAGCAATCAGCCCCAGCATTTT. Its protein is CASSVGVNSNQPQHF. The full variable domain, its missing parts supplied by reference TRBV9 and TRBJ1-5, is DSGVTQTPKHLITATGQRVTLRCSPRSGDLSVYWYQQSLDQGLQFLIQYYNGEERAKGNILERFSAQQFPDLHSELNLSSLELGDSALYFCASSVGVNSNQPQHFGDGTRLSIL.

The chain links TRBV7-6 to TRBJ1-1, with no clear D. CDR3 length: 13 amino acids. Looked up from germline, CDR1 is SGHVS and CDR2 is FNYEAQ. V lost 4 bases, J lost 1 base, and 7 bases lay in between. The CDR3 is CASSYTENTEAFF. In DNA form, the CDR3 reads TGTGCCAGCAGCTACACAGAGAACACTGAAGCTTTCTTT.

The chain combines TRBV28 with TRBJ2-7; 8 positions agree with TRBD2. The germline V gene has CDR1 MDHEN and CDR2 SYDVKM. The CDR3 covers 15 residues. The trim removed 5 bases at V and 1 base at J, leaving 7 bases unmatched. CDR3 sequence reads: CASSEMASGSYEQYF. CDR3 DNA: TGTGCCAGCAGTGAGATGGCTAGCGGGTCCTACGAGCAGTACTTC.

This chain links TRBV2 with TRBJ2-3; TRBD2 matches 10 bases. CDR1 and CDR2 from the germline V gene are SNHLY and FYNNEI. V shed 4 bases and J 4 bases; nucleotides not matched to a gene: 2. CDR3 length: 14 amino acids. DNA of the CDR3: TGTGCCAGCAGTGGAAGCGGGGGGGCAGATACGCAGTATTTT. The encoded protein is CASSGSGGADTQYF.

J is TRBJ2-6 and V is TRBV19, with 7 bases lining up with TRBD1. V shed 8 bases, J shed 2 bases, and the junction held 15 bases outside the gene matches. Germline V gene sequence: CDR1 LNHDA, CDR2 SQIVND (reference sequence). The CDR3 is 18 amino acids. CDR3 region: CASYPRRQGEAGANVLTF. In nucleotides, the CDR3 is TGTGCCAGTTATCCCCGCCGACAGGGTGAAGCTGGGGCCAACGTCCTGACTTTC.

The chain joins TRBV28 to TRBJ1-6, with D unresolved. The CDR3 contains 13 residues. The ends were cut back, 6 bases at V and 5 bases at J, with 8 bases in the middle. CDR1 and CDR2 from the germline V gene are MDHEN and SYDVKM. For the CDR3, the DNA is TGTGCCAGCAGACCGGACGATAATTCACCCCTCCACTTT. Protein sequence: CASRPDDNSPLHF. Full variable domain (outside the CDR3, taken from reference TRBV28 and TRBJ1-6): DVKVTQSSRYLVKRTGEKVFLECVQDMDHENMFWYRQDPGLGLRLIYFSYDVKMKEKGDIPEGYSVSREKKERFSLILESASTNQTSMYLCASRPDDNSPLHFGNGTRLTVT.